The 3 T cell receptor beta chains reported below all come from one sample, sequenced in a study of shared clonotypes between healthy human individuals. Repertoires were generated with immunoSEQ multiplex PCR, while TCRdb's copy carries only in-frame clones and drops some. Here the sample spans about 450,000 clones, roughly 85% being singletons. Sample: PBMCs. Receptors originate from a woman between 40 and 50 years old in good health. Some clones in this sample may be carry-over from other donors' samples.

This chain links TRBV9 with TRBJ2-1; D is tentatively TRBD1 or TRBD2 (6 bases each). Per germline, CDR1 SGDLS and CDR2 YYNGEE. V lost 5 bases, J lost 7 bases, and 22 bases lay in between. There are 16 residues in the CDR3. The DNA of the CDR3 is TGTGCCAGCAGTCCCTCCGGGGACAAGACTAGTAATGAGCAGTTCTTC. Protein sequence: CASSPSGDKTSNEQFF.

CDR3 amino acids: CASSTRTGGTDTQYF. The CDR3 DNA reads TGCGCCAGCAGCACCCGGACAGGGGGCACAGATACGCAGTATTTT. The V and J genes are TRBV4-1 and TRBJ2-3; 9 nucleotides line up with TRBD1. Germline V gene sequence: CDR1 MGHRA, CDR2 YSYEKL. This CDR3 region has 15 residues. V dropped 5 bases and J dropped 1; count of bases not matched to a gene: 4.

CDR3 nucleotide sequence: TGTGCCAGCAGCTTTGGCTATAATTCACCCCTCCACTTT. This encodes CASSFGYNSPLHF. The rearrangement links TRBV13 to TRBJ1-6, with D unresolved. The CDR3 is 13 amino acids. Germline loops: CDR1 PRHDT, CDR2 FYEKMQ (reference sequence). The V end was cut by 3 bases, the J end by 3 bases, with 3 bases between.